These 14 T cell receptor beta chains came from one sample sequenced in a study of blood T cell repertoires in COVID-19. The assay was immunoSEQ multiplex PCR, and TCRdb's table has in-frame clones only and misses some. Among over 35,000 clones, over 75% were seen once, and the ten largest hold around 8.3%. Input material: peripheral blood. These receptors originate from a middle-aged man with acute or convalescent COVID-19.

The chain combines TRBV15 with TRBJ2-5; 7 bases fit TRBD2. The V gene end was trimmed by 5 bases and the J gene end by 4 bases; junction bases not matched to a gene: 13. CDR1 and CDR2 from the germline V gene are LNHNV and YYDKDF (reference sequence). This CDR3 has 16 residues. For the CDR3, the DNA is TGTGCCACCAGCGCGGACGAAGCGGGAATGCCAGAGACCCAGTACTTC. Translation gives CATSADEAGMPETQYF.

This chain links TRBV18 with TRBJ2-1; 7 bases are shared with TRBD1. Germline CDR1 reads KGHSH; CDR2 reads LQKENI. The CDR3 length is 14 residues. The trim removed 0 bases at V and 6 bases at J, leaving 2 bases unmatched. For the CDR3, the DNA is TGTGCCAGCTCACCACCCTCAGGGGGCAATGAGCAGTTCTTC. It specifies CASSPPSGGNEQFF.

This chain links TRBV4-1 with TRBJ2-1; no reliable D call. The V gene's germline CDR1 is MGHRA and CDR2 YSYEKL. CDR3 length equals 17 residues. V was trimmed by 0 bases and J by 5 bases, leaving 17 bases between them. As DNA, the CDR3 is TGCGCCAGCAGCCAAGATGGCACCGCTAGGAATCACAATGAGCAGTTCTTC. This translates into CASSQDGTARNHNEQFF.

The chain joins TRBV3-1 (or the pseudogene TRBV3-2) to TRBJ1-5; the D gene is possibly TRBD1 (6 bases). The CDR3 runs to 14 residues. CDR1 and CDR2 (germline): LGHDT, YNNKEL (reference sequence). Trimming took 6 bases from V and 3 from J, leaving 12 bases between them. This CDR3 is CASSQQGNNQPQHF. The DNA of the CDR3 is TGTGCCAGCAGTCAACAGGGAAACAATCAGCCCCAGCATTTT.

This chain connects TRBV18 to TRBJ1-1, with TRBD1 as a possible D gene (5 bases). V was pared by 3 bases and J by 7 bases, with 12 bases between. Germline V gene sequence: CDR1 KGHSH, CDR2 LQKENI. This CDR3 region has 13 residues. DNA of the CDR3: TGTGCCAGCTCACCGGAGACAGAAAGTGAAGCTTTCTTT. Translation: CASSPETESEAFF. Using reference TRBV18 and TRBJ1-1 for the parts outside the CDR3, the full variable domain is NAGVMQNPRHLVRRRGQEARLRCSPMKGHSHVYWYRQLPEEGLKFMVYLQKENIIDESGMPKERFSAEFPKEGPSILRIQQVVRGDSAAYFCASSPETESEAFFGQGTRLTVV.

This chain joins TRBV5-4 and TRBJ1-2, with a weak D call TRBD1 (5 bases). This CDR3 comprises 13 residues. Trimming pared 3 bases from V and 8 bases from J, leaving 14 bases between. Germline V gene data show CDR1 as SGHNT and CDR2 as YYREEE (reference sequence). The CDR3 reads CASSSVGGKGYTF. In DNA, the CDR3 is TGTGCCAGCAGCTCGGTGGGGGGTAAGGGCTACACCTTC. The entire variable domain, with the rest obtained from reference TRBV5-4 and TRBJ1-2, is as follows: ETGVTQSPTHLIKTRGQQVTLRCSSQSGHNTVSWYQQALGQGPQFIFQYYREEENGRGNFPPRFSGLQFPNYSSELNVNALELDDSALYLCASSSVGGKGYTFGSGTRLTVV.

V and J are TRBV5-4 and TRBJ1-1, with 8 bases that match TRBD1. The CDR3 contains 15 residues. Germline CDR1 is SGHNT and CDR2 is YYREEE (reference sequence). V shed 6 bases and J 0 bases; nucleotides not matched to a gene: 7. The CDR3 sequence is CASTGQGTMNTEAFF. The CDR3 DNA follows: TGTGCCAGCACCGGACAGGGTACCATGAACACTGAAGCTTTCTTT.

The sample holds one count of this clone. The chain joins TRBV19 to TRBJ1-1; D possibly corresponds to TRBD1 (5 bases). The CDR3 is made up of 12 amino acids. The ends were cut back, 11 bases at V and 4 bases at J, with 14 bases in the middle. Germline values: CDR1 LNHDA, CDR2 SQIVND (reference sequence). The CDR3: CACKDTGTEAFF. CDR3 DNA sequence: TGTGCCTGTAAGGACACCGGCACTGAAGCTTTCTTT.

This clone appeared once. The rearrangement joins TRBV3-1 (or the pseudogene TRBV3-2) to TRBJ1-5; no firm D call. The CDR3 length is 17 residues. The V and J ends lost 0 bases and 0 bases respectively, with 12 bases between them. Germline CDR1 LGHDT, CDR2 YNNKEL (reference sequence). DNA for the CDR3: TGTGCCAGCAGCCAAGACGTACAGAGCCCTAGCAATCAGCCCCAGCATTTT. Translating gives CASSQDVQSPSNQPQHF.

On this clone itself: One junction end does not reproduce the germline sequence, and a read error may be involved. The chain has TRBV27 and TRBJ1-1; D call uncertain. CDR3 length equals 14 residues. Germline V lookup: CDR1 MNHEY, CDR2 SMNVEV (reference sequence). The CDR3 DNA reads TGTGCCAGCGGTTTGGAGGGATTGAACACTGAAGCTTTCTTT. Translating gives CASGLEGLNTEAFF.

This chain uses TRBV7-8 with TRBJ1-5, with D unresolved. Between the trimmed V and J ends, which lost 5 bases and 4 bases, there was a span of 9 bases. This CDR3 comprises 13 residues. Looked up from germline, CDR1 is SGHVS and CDR2 is FQNEAQ. For the CDR3, the DNA is TGTGCCAGCAGCCCAGGTCGAAATCAGCCCCAGCATTTT. Translated, it gives CASSPGRNQPQHF.

The gene calls are TRBV19 and TRBJ1-5; D is unclear. This CDR3 has 12 residues. The V gene's germline CDR1 is LNHDA and CDR2 SQIVND (reference sequence). V lost 7 bases, J lost 6 bases, and 10 bases lay in between. The CDR3 region has the DNA TGTGCCAGTAACCTTTTCGGTCAGCCCCAGCATTTT. Translated, it gives CASNLFGQPQHF.

The gene calls are TRBV21-1 and TRBJ2-1; the listed D gene, TRBD1, was not tested against the DNA. TRBV21-1 is annotated as a pseudogene. This CDR3 contains 18 residues. CDR3 residues: CASGFLGGWTGGSGEQFF. The CDR3 nucleotides read TGTGCCAGCGGGTTTTTGGGCGGGTGGACAGGGGGCTCGGGTGAGCAGTTCTTC.

The V and J genes are TRBV12-3 or TRBV12-4 and TRBJ2-5, with no clear D. Trimming shortened V by 6 bases and J by 5 bases, and 13 bases separated the two germline ends. There are 13 residues in the CDR3. The CDR3 reads CASSEVAGETQYF. The CDR3 nucleotides read TGTGCCAGCAGCGAGGTTGCTGGGGAGACCCAGTACTTC.